Listed below are T cell receptor beta chains from one sample, sequenced in a study of cytomegalovirus exposure and HLA in healthy donors. Assay used: immunoSEQ multiplex PCR; TCRdb lists only in-frame clones, some missing. The sample includes 200,000 to 250,000 clones. Sequencing input: PBMCs. These receptors all come from a woman in her twenties or thirties in good health and CMV-seropositive. CDR3s include the opening cysteine and the closing phenylalanine or tryptophan. The order of the fields is D gene, V gene, J gene, CDR3 protein, CDR3 DNA. The D gene is left open where the match is weak.

TRBD1	TRBV2	TRBJ1-5	CASSVRQGNQPQHF	TGTGCCAGCAGCGTGAGACAGGGGAATCAGCCCCAGCATTTT
TRBD1	TRBV6-1	TRBJ2-3	CASSEYGQGTQYF	TGTGCCAGCAGTGAATACGGACAGGGTACGCAGTATTTT
.	TRBV6-1	TRBJ1-1	CASSESLVNTEAFF	TGTGCCAGCAGTGAAAGTTTAGTGAACACTGAAGCTTTCTTT
.	TRBV20-1	TRBJ1-1	CSARARTEAFF	TGCAGTGCTCGCGCGCGGACTGAAGCTTTCTTT
.	TRBV7-6	TRBJ2-7	CASSLVTDEQYF	TGTGCCAGCAGCTTAGTTACAGACGAGCAGTACTTC
.	TRBV25-1	TRBJ1-2	CARLNYGYTF	TGTGCCAGGCTAAACTATGGCTACACCTTC
TRBD2	TRBV27	TRBJ2-3	CASSEGTSGLGSTDTQYF	TGTGCCAGCAGTGAAGGGACTAGCGGGTTGGGGAGTACAGATACGCAGTATTTT
.	TRBV7-9	TRBJ1-1	CASSLLPEAFF	TGTGCCAGCAGCTTACTCCCTGAAGCTTTCTTT
TRBD1	TRBV5-6	TRBJ1-6	CASSGRGTGFSSPLHF	TGTGCCAGCAGCGGCCGTGGGACAGGGTTTAGTTCACCCCTCCACTTT
TRBD1	TRBV5-6	TRBJ1-2	CASSLGQGTYYGYTF	TGTGCCAGCAGCTTGGGACAGGGGACGTACTATGGCTACACCTTC
.	TRBV18	TRBJ1-2	CASSPPAGNYGYTF	TGTGCCAGCTCACCACCGGCGGGAAACTATGGCTACACCTTC
TRBD1	TRBV15	TRBJ1-1	CATSRGGTGTMNTEAFF	TGTGCCACCAGCAGAGGCGGGACAGGCACCATGAACACTGAAGCTTTCTTT
TRBD2	TRBV15	TRBJ2-7	CATSSNGRDYSYEQYF	TGTGCCACCAGCAGTAATGGGAGGGACTACTCCTACGAGCAGTACTTC
.	TRBV6-6	TRBJ1-1	CASSSDFNTEAFF	TGTGCCAGCAGTTCGGACTTTAACACTGAAGCTTTCTTT
TRBD1	TRBV4-3	TRBJ2-7	CASSPGQGIYEQYF	TGCGCCAGCAGCCCGGGACAGGGCATCTATGAGCAGTACTTC
TRBD2	TRBV28	TRBJ2-3	CASRRPGTSADPSTDTQYF	TGTGCCAGCAGGCGCCCTGGGACTAGCGCCGATCCTAGCACAGATACGCAGTATTTT
.	TRBV5-1	TRBJ2-5	CASSRAGNQETQYF	TGCGCCAGCAGCCGGGCGGGGAATCAAGAGACCCAGTACTTC
TRBD1	TRBV25-1	TRBJ2-7	CASSPDWGTASYEQYF	TGTGCCAGCAGTCCAGACTGGGGGACAGCCTCCTACGAGCAGTACTTC
TRBD2	TRBV4-1	TRBJ2-7	CASSRDGAAGGEQYF	TGCGCCAGCAGCCGCGACGGGGCGGCGGGGGGCGAGCAGTACTTC
TRBD1	TRBV10-2	TRBJ2-7	CASRTTGAYEQYF	TGCGCCAGCAGGACGACAGGGGCCTACGAGCAGTACTTC
TRBD1	TRBV28	TRBJ1-5	CASSLWDMGGQGVQPQHF	TGTGCCAGCAGTTTATGGGATATGGGGGGACAGGGCGTTCAGCCCCAGCATTTT
.	TRBV2	TRBJ1-1	CASSEAEGKVAFF	TGTGCCAGCAGTGAAGCTGAGGGTAAGGTAGCTTTCTTT
TRBD1	TRBV5-1	TRBJ2-1	CASSKGQGPYNEQFF	TGCGCCAGCAGCAAGGGACAGGGCCCCTACAATGAGCAGTTCTTC
.	TRBV5-6	TRBJ2-7	CASSLAPNEQYF	TGTGCCAGCAGCTTGGCTCCTAACGAGCAGTACTTC
TRBD1	TRBV19	TRBJ1-1	CASHSGFGSGTAYTEAFF	TGTGCCAGCCATTCTGGGTTTGGTTCCGGGACAGCCTACACTGAAGCTTTCTTT
.	TRBV2	TRBJ2-7	CASSAAARTYEQYF	TGTGCCAGCAGCGCTGCTGCTAGAACCTACGAGCAGTACTTC
.	TRBV21-1	TRBJ2-5	CASSKEVRYQETQYF	TGTGCCAGCAGCAAAGAGGTGCGGTACCAAGAGACCCAGTACTTC
TRBD2	TRBV7-9	TRBJ2-3	CASSRGGRETDTQYF	TGTGCCAGCAGCCGGGGGGGCCGGGAAACAGATACGCAGTATTTT
.	TRBV27	TRBJ1-2	CASSVTGLYDGGYTF	TGTGCCAGCAGCGTCACAGGGTTGTATGACGGCGGCTACACCTTC
.	TRBV20-1	TRBJ2-4	CSARGLPSAIF	TGCAGTGCTAGGGGACTGCCTAGCGCGATATTC
.	TRBV4-1	TRBJ2-7	CASSQAIGAQWESYEQYF	TGCGCCAGCAGCCAAGCCATTGGGGCACAGTGGGAATCCTACGAGCAGTACTTC
.	TRBV5-1	TRBJ2-7	CASSLEAENYEQYF	TGCGCCAGCAGCTTGGAAGCGGAGAACTACGAGCAGTACTTC
.	TRBV4-1	TRBJ2-6	CASSQGRRGGESGANVLTF	TGCGCCAGCAGCCAAGGTCGGAGAGGGGGAGAGAGTGGGGCCAACGTCCTGACTTTC
TRBD1	TRBV30	TRBJ1-2	CAWRSQGDYGYTF	TGTGCCTGGAGGTCCCAGGGGGACTATGGCTACACCTTC
TRBD1	TRBV27	TRBJ2-7	CASSLGGTGAYEQYF	TGTGCCAGCAGTTTAGGAGGGACAGGAGCCTACGAGCAGTACTTC
.	TRBV18	TRBJ1-4	CASSPRGGAAREKLFF	TGTGCCAGCTCACCTCGAGGTGGAGCGGCAAGGGAAAAACTGTTTTTT
.	TRBV7-9	TRBJ1-1	CASGGQDNTEAFF	TGTGCCAGCGGCGGGCAGGATAATACTGAAGCTTTCTTT
.	TRBV4-1	TRBJ2-1	CASSQLRAVSSYNEQFF	TGCGCCAGCAGCCAACTTCGAGCGGTGAGCTCCTACAATGAGCAGTTCTTC
.	TRBV19	TRBJ1-5	CASSGSWTGNQPQHF	TGTGCCAGTAGTGGCTCCTGGACAGGCAATCAGCCCCAGCATTTT
TRBD2	TRBV27	TRBJ2-1	CASSLVGSGGDNEQFF	TGTGCCAGCAGTTTGGTGGGTAGCGGGGGGGACAATGAGCAGTTCTTC
.	TRBV28	TRBJ2-7	CASGATYEQYF	TGTGCCAGCGGGGCCACCTACGAGCAGTACTTC